The clone carrying this TCR beta chain came up many times. Its target is unknown. V was shortened by 3 bases and J by 4 bases, with 12 bases between the two germline ends. Per the germline V gene, CDR1 is MNHEY and CDR2 is SMNVEV (reference sequence). This CDR3 has 14 residues. The data were taken from a study of molecular identifiers for immune sequencing clone quantification. The use of previously described methods and listed TCR primers produced the bulk TCR libraries. TCRdb ran MiXCR on the PCR reads and lists one entry per CDR3 protein. Of about 500,000 distinct CDR3 sequences listed, about a quarter are singletons. CD8+CD4-CCR7+CD45RA+ cells were sorted as naive CD8 T cells. Broader study findings: In CMV-specific effectors, clones above 20 copies held over 99% of molecules; naive, under 1%.

The TCR was taken from a human donor in good health. Some libraries in this study had Jurkat cell RNA spiked in. The J gene is TRBJ1-1, the V gene TRBV27; D is possibly TRBD1 (5 bases). Sequencing was performed on naive CD8+ T cells from blood, with Jurkat cell RNA spiked in. Subset in this sample: FACS-sorted CD8+CD4-CCR7+CD45RA+ naive T cells. CDR3 bases: TGTGCCAGCAGTTTGGGAGGGGTAGGCACTGAAGCTTTCTTT. Its translation: CASSLGGVGTEAFF.